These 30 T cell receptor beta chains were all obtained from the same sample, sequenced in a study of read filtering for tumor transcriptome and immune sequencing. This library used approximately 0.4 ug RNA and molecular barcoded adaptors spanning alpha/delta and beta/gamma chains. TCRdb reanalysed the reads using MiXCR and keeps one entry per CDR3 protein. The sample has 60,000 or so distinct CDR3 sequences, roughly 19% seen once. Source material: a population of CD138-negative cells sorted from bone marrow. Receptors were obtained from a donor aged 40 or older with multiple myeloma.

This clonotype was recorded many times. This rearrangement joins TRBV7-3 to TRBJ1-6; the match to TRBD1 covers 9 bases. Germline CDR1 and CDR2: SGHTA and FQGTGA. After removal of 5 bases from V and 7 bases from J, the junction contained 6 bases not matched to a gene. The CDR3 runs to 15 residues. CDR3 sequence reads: CASSQAGQGNSPLHF. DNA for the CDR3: TGTGCCAGCAGCCAAGCCGGACAGGGGAATTCACCCCTCCACTTT. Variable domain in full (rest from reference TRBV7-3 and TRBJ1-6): GAGVSQTPSNKVTEKGKYVELRCDPISGHTALYWYRQSLGQGPEFLIYFQGTGAADDSGLPNDRFFAVRPEGSVSTLKIQRTERGDSAVYLCASSQAGQGNSPLHFGNGTRLTVT.

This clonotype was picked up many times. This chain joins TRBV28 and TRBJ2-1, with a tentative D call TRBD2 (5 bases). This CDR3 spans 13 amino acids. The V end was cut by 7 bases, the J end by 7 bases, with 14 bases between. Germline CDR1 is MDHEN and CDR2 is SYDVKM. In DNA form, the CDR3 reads TGTGCCAGCAACACCCCCGCGGGTAATGAGCAGTTCTTC. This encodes CASNTPAGNEQFF.

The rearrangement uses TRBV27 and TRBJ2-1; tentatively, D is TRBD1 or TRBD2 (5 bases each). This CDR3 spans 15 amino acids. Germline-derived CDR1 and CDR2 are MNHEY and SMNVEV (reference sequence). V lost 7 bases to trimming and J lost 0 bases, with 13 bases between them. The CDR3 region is CASNPGGASYNEQFF. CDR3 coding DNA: TGTGCCAGCAACCCTGGGGGAGCCTCCTACAATGAGCAGTTCTTC.

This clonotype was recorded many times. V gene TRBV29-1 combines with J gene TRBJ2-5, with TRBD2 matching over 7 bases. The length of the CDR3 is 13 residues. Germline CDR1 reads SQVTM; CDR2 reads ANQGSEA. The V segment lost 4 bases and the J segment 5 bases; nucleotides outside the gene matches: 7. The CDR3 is CSVATTSEETQYF. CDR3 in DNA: TGCAGCGTTGCAACTACTAGCGAGGAGACCCAGTACTTC.

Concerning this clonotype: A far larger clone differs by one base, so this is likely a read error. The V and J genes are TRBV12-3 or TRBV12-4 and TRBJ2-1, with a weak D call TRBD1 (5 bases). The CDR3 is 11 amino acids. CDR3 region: CASTQGHEQLF. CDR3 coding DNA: TGTGCCAGCACCCAGGGCCATGAGCAGCTCTTC.

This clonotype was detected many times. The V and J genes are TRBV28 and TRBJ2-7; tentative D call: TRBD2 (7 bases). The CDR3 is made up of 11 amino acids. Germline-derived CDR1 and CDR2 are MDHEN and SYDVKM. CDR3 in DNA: TGTGCGGGGGGGCCTATGTACGAGCAGTACTTC. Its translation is CAGGPMYEQYF.

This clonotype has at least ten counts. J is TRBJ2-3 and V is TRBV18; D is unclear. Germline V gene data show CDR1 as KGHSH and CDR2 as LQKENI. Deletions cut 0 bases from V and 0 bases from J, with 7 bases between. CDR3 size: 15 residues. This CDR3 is CASSPPGPSTDTQYF. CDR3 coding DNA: TGTGCCAGCTCACCACCAGGGCCAAGCACAGATACGCAGTATTTT.

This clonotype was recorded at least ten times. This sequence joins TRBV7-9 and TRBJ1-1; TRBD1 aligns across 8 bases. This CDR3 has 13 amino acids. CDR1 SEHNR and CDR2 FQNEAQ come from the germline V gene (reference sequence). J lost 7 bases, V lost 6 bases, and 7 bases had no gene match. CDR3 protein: CASSKDREGEAFF. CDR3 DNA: TGTGCCAGCAGTAAGGACAGGGAAGGTGAAGCTTTCTTT.

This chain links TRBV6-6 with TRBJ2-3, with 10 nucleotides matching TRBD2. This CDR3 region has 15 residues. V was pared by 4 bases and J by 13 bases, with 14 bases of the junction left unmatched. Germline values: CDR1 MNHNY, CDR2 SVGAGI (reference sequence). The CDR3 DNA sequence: TGTGCCAGCAGTTTCGCTTCGCTAGCGGGGGCTCAAGAGTATTTT. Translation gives CASSFASLAGAQEYF.

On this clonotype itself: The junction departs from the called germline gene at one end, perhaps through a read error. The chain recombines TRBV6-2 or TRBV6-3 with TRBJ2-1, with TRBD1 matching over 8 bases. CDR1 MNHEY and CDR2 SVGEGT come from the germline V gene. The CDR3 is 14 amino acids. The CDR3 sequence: CASSYSQGGNERLF. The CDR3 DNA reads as TGTGCCAGCAGTTACTCACAGGGGGGAAATGAGCGGCTCTTC.

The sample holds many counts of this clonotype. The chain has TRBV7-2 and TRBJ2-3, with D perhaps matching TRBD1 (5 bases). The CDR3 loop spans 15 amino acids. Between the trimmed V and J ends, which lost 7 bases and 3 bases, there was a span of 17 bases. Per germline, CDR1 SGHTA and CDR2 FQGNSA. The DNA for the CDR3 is TGTGCCAGCATGAGATCCAGGGCTGCGACAGATACGCAGTATTTT. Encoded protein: CASMRSRAATDTQYF.

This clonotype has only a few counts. In nucleotides, the CDR3 is TGTGCCAGCAGTATCATAGCGGGAGGGCGAGATGAGCAGTTCTTC. Residues: CASSIIAGGRDEQFF. This rearrangement joins TRBV12-3 or TRBV12-4 to TRBJ2-1; TRBD2 agrees at 11 bases. This CDR3 contains 15 residues. V was clipped by 5 bases and J by 8 bases; unmatched bases: 8.

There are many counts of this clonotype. The DNA for the CDR3 is TGTGCCAGCAGCAGGGACCCGAACACCGGGGAGCTGTTTTTT. The encoded protein is CASSRDPNTGELFF. The genes are TRBV5-5 and TRBJ2-2; either TRBD1 or TRBD2 may supply D (5 bases each). The ends were cut back, 4 bases at V and 0 bases at J, with 7 bases in the middle. Germline V gives CDR1 SGHKS, CDR2 YYEKEE (reference sequence). CDR3 length: 14 amino acids.

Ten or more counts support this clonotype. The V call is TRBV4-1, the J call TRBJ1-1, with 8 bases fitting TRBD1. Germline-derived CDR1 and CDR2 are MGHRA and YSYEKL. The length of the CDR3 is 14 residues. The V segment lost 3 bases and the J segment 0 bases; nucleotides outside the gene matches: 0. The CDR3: CASSQDRVNTEAFF. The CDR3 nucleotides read TGCGCCAGCAGCCAGGACAGGGTGAACACTGAAGCTTTCTTT.

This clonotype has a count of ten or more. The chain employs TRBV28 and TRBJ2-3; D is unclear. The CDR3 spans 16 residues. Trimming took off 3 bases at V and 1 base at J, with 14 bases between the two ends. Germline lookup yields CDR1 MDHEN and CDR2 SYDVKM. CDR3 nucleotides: TGTGCCAGCAGTTTCGAATGGCGACGACGCACAGATACGCAGTATTTT. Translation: CASSFEWRRRTDTQYF.

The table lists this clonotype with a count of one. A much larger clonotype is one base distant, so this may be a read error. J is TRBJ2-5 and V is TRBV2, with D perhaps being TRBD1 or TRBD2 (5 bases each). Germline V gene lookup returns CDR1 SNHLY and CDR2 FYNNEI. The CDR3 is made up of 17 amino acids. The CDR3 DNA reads TGTGCCAGCAGGGCCTTTCTACTCGGGACGGTACAAGGGACCCAGTACTTC. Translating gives CASRAFLLGTVQGTQYF.

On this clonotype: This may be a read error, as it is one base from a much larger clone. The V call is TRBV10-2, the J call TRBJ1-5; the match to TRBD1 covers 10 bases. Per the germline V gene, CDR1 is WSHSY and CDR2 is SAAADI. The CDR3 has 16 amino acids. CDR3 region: CASSETTGGRGQPRHF. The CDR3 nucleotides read TGCGCCAGCAGTGAAACGACAGGGGGCCGAGGGCAGCCCCGGCATTTT.

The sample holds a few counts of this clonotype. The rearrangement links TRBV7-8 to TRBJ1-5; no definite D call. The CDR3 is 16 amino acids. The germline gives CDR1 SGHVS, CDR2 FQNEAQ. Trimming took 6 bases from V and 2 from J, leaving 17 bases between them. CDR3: CASSRGRAWGNQPQHF. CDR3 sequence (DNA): TGTGCCAGCAGTCGCGGACGAGCGTGGGGCAATCAGCCCCAGCATTTT.

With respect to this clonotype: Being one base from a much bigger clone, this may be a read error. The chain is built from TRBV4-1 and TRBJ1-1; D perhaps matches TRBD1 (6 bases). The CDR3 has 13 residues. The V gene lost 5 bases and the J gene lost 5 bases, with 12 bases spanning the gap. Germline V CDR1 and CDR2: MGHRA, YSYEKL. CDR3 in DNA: TGCGCCAGCAGCTCACGGGGGCCTACTGAAGCTTTCTTT. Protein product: CASSSRGPTEAFF.

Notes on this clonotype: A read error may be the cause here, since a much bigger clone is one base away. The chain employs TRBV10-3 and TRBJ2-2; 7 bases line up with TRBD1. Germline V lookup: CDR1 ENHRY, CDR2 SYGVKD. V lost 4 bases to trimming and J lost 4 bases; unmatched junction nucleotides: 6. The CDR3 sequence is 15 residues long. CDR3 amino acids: CAISAGQASTGELFF. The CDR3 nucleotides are TGTGCCATCAGTGCCGGACAGGCGAGCACCGGGGAGCTGTTTTTT.

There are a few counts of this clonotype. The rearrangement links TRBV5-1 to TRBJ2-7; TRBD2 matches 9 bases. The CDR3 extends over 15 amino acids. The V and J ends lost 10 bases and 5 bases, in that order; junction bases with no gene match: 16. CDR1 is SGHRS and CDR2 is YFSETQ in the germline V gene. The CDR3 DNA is TGCGCCGGCATGATGAGTGGGACTAGCACCCACGAGCAGTACTTC. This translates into CAGMMSGTSTHEQYF.

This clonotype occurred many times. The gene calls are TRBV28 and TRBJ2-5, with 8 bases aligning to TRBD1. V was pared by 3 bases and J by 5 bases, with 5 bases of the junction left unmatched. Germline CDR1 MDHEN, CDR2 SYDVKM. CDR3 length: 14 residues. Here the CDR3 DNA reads TGTGCCAGCAGTTTGACAGGGGTGAGGGAGACCCAGTACTTC. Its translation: CASSLTGVRETQYF. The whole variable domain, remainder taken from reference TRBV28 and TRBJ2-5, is DVKVTQSSRYLVKRTGEKVFLECVQDMDHENMFWYRQDPGLGLRLIYFSYDVKMKEKGDIPEGYSVSREKKERFSLILESASTNQTSMYLCASSLTGVRETQYFGPGTRLLVL.

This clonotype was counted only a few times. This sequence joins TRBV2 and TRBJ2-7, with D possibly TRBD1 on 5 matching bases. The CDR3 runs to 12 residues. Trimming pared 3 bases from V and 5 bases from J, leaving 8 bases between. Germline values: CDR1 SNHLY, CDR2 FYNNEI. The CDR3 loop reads CASSDLGDEQYF. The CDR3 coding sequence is TGTGCCAGCAGTGATCTAGGGGACGAGCAGTACTTC.

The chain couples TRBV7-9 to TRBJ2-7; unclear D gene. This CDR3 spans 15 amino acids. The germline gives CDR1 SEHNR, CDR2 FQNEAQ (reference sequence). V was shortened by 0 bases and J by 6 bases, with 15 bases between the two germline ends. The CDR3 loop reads CASSLAGSPSVEQYF. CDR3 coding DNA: TGTGCCAGCAGCTTAGCGGGTAGCCCTAGTGTCGAGCAGTACTTC.

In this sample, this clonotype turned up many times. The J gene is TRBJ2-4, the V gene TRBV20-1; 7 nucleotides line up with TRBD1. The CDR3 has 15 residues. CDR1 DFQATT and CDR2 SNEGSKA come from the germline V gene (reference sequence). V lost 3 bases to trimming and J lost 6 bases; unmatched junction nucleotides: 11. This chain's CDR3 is CSARTGFVSANIQYF. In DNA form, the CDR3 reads TGCAGTGCTAGGACAGGGTTCGTTTCTGCAAACATTCAGTACTTC.

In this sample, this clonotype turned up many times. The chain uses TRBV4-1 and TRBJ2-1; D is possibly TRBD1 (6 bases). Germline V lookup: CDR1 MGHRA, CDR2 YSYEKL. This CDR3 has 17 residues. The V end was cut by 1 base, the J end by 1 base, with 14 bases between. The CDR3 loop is CASSQAGWQGSYNEQFF. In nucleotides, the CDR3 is TGCGCCAGCAGCCAAGCGGGGTGGCAGGGGTCCTACAATGAGCAGTTCTTC.

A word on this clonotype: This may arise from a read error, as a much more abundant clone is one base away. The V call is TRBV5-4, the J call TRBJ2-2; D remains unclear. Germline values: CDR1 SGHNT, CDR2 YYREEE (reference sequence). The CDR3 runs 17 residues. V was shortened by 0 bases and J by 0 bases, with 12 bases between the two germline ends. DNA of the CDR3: TGTGCCAGCAGCTTGGATTTACGACAAGCGAACACCGGGGAGCTGTTTTTT. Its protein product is CASSLDLRQANTGELFF.

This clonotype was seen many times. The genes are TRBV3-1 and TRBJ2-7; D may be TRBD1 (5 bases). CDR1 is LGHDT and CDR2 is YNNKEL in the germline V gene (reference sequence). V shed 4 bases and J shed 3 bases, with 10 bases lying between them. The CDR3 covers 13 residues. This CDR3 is CASSRSQGYEQYF. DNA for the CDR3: TGTGCCAGCAGCCGTTCCCAGGGCTACGAGCAGTACTTC.

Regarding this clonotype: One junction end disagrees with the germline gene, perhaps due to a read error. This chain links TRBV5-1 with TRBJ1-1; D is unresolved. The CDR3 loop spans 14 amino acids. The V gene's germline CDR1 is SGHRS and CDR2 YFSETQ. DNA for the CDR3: TGCGCCAGCAGCTTGGGGGAGCCGGGCACTGAAGCTCTCTTT. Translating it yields CASSLGEPGTEALF. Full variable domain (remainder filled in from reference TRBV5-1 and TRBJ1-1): KAGVTQTPRYLIKTRGQQVTLSCSPISGHRSVSWYQQTPGQGLQFLFEYFSETQRNKGNFPGRFSGRQFSNSRSEMNVSTLELGDSALYLCASSLGEPGTEALFGQGTRLTVV.

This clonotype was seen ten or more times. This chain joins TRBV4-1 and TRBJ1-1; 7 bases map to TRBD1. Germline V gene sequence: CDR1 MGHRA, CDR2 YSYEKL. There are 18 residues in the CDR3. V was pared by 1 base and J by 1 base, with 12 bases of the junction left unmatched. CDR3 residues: CASSQAPAGGKSNTEAFF. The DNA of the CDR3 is TGCGCCAGCAGCCAAGCCCCAGCAGGGGGAAAGTCGAACACTGAAGCTTTCTTT.